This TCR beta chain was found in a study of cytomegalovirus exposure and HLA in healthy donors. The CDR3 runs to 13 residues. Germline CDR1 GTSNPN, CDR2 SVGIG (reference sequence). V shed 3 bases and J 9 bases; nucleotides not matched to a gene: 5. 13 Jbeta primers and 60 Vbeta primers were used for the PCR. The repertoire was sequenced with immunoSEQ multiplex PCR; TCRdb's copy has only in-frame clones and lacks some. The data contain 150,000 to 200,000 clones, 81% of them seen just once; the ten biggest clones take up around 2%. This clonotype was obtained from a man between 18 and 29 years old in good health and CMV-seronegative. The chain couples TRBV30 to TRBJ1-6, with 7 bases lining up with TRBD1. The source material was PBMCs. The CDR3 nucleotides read TGTGCCTGGAGCCGACAGGGAGGTTCACCCCTCCACTTT. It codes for CAWSRQGGSPLHF.